The 6 T cell receptor beta chains below were found in one sample sequenced in a study of CD8+CD57+ T cells in acquired aplastic anemia listed by TCRdb under 2018. Patients chosen for sequencing had shown expansion of CD8+CD57+ cells by flow cytometry. TCRdb shows the sequencer as Illumina HiSeq 2000. TCR beta VDJ combination and CDR3 sequence profiling used genomic DNA as the template. TCRdb handled the public reads itself, with Q25 trimming in fastp and clone calling in MiXCR, and kept productive beta chains. Entries that share a CDR3 protein sequence are merged under the most common genes and DNA. This sample has some 160,000 distinct CDR3 sequences in its table, and about 48% of those were observed once. The leading ten clones occupy roughly 30% of the sample. The sequenced sample was sorted CD4+, CD8+, or CD8+CD57+ T cells (not recorded which) from PBMCs. The receptors here all came from a human donor with aplastic anemia.

This clonotype was found once. V usage is TRBV14 and J usage is TRBJ2-5, with TRBD1 matching 10 bases. CDR1 and CDR2 from the germline V gene are SGHDN and FVKESK. The length of the CDR3 is 14 residues. V was clipped by 3 bases and J by 5 bases; unmatched bases: 3. As DNA, the CDR3 is TGTGCCAGCAGCCAGACAGGGGGCAGGGAGACCCAGTACTTC. It translates to CASSQTGGRETQYF.

This clonotype was recorded a few times. The rearrangement links TRBV7-9 to TRBJ2-3, with D unclear. This CDR3 region has 13 residues. V lost 4 bases, J lost 2 bases, and 7 bases lay in between. The germline V gene encodes CDR1 SEHNR and CDR2 FQNEAQ (reference sequence). The CDR3 sequence: CASSSTPTDTQYF. CDR3 in DNA: TGTGCCAGCAGCTCTACACCCACAGATACGCAGTATTTT.

This clonotype was observed many times. The chain carries TRBV9 and TRBJ2-2; D is ambiguous. The CDR3 spans 13 residues. Germline V gene data show CDR1 as SGDLS and CDR2 as YYNGEE. The V and J ends lost 0 bases and 3 bases respectively, with 3 bases between them. The CDR3 DNA reads TGTGCCAGCAGCGTAGAGGACACCGGGGAGCTGTTTTTT. It yields the protein CASSVEDTGELFF.

The gene calls are TRBV2 and TRBJ1-2; D possibly corresponds to TRBD1 (6 bases). Germline V CDR1 and CDR2: SNHLY, FYNNEI. The CDR3 contains 14 residues. V lost 2 bases, J lost 8 bases, and 15 bases lay in between. CDR3 residues: CASSERDILGGYTF. CDR3 DNA sequence: TGTGCCAGCAGTGAACGGGACATATTAGGAGGCTACACCTTC.

This clonotype has ten or more counts. This chain links TRBV5-1 with TRBJ2-3, with 13 bases lining up with TRBD2. V dropped 4 bases and J dropped 5; count of bases not matched to a gene: 4. The CDR3 consists of 15 residues. CDR1 and CDR2 (germline): SGHRS, YFSETQ. The CDR3 protein is CASSTGTSGIDTQYF. As DNA, the CDR3 is TGCGCCAGCAGCACCGGGACTAGCGGGATAGATACGCAGTATTTT.

This clonotype was observed once. A junction boundary mismatches the germline segment, possibly from a read error. The genes are TRBV15 and TRBJ2-5; 7 bases fit TRBD2. The CDR3 totals 13 residues. Per germline, CDR1 LNHNV and CDR2 YYDKDF (reference sequence). CDR3 sequence (DNA): TGTGCCAGCAGCGTGACTAGCATGGAGACCCAGTACTTC. Residues: CASSVTSMETQYF. Based on the CDR3 plus reference TRBV15 and TRBJ2-5, the full variable domain is DAMVIQNPRYQVTQFGKPVTLSCSQTLNHNVMYWYQQKSSQAPKLLFHYYDKDFNNEADTPDNFQSRRPNTSFCFLDIRSPGLGDTAMYLCASSVTSMETQYFGPGTRLLVL.